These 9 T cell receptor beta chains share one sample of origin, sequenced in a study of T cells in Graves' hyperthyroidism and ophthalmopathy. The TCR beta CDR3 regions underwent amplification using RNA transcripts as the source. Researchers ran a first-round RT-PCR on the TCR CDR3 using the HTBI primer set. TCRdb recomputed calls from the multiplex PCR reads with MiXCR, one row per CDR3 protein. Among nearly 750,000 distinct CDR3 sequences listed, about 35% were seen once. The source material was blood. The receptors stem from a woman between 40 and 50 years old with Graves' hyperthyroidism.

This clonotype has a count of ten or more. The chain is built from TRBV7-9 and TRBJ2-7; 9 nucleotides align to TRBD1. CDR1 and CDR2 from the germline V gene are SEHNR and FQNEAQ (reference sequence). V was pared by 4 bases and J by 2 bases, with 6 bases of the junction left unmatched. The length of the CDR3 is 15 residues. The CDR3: CASSSPGQGTYEQYF. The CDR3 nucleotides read TGTGCCAGCAGCTCCCCGGGACAGGGAACCTACGAGCAGTACTTC.

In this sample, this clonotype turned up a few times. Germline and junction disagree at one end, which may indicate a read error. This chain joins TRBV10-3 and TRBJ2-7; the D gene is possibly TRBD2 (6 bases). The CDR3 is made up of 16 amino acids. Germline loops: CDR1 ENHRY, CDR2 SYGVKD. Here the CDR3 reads CASSFLRLASFYEQYF. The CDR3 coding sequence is TGTGCCAGCAGTTTTCTCCGTCTAGCGAGTTTCTACGAGCAGTACTTC.

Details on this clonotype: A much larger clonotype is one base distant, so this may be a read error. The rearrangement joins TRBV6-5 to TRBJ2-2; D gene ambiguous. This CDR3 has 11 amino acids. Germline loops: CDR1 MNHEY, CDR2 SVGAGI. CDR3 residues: CAGRSHGELFF. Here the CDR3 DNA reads TGTGCCGGCAGGAGCCACGGGGAGCTGTTTTTT.

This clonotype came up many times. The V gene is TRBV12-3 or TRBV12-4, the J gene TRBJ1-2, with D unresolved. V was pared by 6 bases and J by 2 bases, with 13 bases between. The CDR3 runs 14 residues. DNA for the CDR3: TGTGCCAGCAGCCCCGACGGGCTAAACTATGGCTACACCTTC. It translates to CASSPDGLNYGYTF.

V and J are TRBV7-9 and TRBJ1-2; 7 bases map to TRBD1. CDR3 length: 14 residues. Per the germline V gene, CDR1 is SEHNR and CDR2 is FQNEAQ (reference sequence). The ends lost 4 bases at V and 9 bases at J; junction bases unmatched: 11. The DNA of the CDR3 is TGTGCCAGCAGCTCGTCGACAGGGAGTTTAAGCTACACCTTC. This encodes CASSSSTGSLSYTF. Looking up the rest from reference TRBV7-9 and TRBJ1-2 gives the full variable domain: DTGVSQNPRHKITKRGQNVTFRCDPISEHNRLYWYRQTLGQGPEFLTYFQNEAQLEKSRLLSDRFSAERPKGSFSTLEIQRTEQGDSAMYLCASSSSTGSLSYTFGSGTRLTVV.

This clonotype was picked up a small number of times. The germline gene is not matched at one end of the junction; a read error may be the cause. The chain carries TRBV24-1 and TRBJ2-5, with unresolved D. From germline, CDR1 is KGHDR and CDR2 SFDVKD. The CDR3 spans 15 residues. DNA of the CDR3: TGTGCCAGCAGTTTGTCCCTTCCCCCTCAAGAGACCCAGTACTTC. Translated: CASSLSLPPQETQYF.

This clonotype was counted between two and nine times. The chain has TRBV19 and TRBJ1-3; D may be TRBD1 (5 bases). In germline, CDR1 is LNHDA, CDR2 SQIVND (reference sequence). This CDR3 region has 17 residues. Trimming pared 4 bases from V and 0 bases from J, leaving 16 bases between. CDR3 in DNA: TGTGCCAGTAGTAAAGGGGCTGACTTCATCTCTGGAAACACCATATATTTT. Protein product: CASSKGADFISGNTIYF. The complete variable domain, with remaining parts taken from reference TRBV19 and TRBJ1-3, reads DGGITQSPKYLFRKEGQNVTLSCEQNLNHDAMYWYRQDPGQGLRLIYYSQIVNDFQKGDIAEGYSVSREKKESFPLTVTSAQKNPTAFYLCASSKGADFISGNTIYFGEGSWLTVV.

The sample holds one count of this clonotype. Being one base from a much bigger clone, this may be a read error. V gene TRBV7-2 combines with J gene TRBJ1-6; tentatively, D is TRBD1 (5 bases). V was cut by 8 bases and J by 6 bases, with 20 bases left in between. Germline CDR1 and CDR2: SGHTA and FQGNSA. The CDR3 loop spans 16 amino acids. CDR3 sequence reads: CASGTLLRDANSPLHF. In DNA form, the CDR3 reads TGTGCCAGCGGCACTTTACTCCGGGACGCTAATTCACCCCTCCACTTT.

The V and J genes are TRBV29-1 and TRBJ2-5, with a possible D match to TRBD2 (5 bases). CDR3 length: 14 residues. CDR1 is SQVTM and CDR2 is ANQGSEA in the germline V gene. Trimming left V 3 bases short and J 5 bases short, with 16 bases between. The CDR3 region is CSVDDGVEWETQYF. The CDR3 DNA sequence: TGCAGCGTTGACGACGGGGTAGAGTGGGAGACCCAGTACTTC.